These T cell receptor beta chains were read from a single sample in a study of CD8 T cells in Susac syndrome. TCRdb re-analysed the immunoSEQ multiplex PCR reads in MiXCR, keeping a single row per CDR3 protein. The data contain approximately 190,000 distinct CDR3 sequences, under 95% of them singletons. The sample consisted of CD4+ T cells from PBMCs. All receptors come from a human donor in good health. CDR3s include the opening cysteine and the closing phenylalanine or tryptophan. A D gene is named only where the DNA matches it firmly. Part of the rows lack a size; the others show once, few, many or a class for expanded clones.

clone_size,d_call,j_call,v_call,cdr3_aa,cdr3_nt
once,.,TRBJ1-6,TRBV7-2,CASSSPGWDSPLHF,TGTGCCAGCAGCTCCCCGGGTTGGGATTCACCCCTCCACTTT
.,.,TRBJ2-1,TRBV12-3/TRBV12-4,CASSFEAEKGHPSNEQFF,TGTGCCAGCAGTTTCGAAGCCGAGAAGGGGCATCCCTCCAATGAGCAGTTCTTC
.,.,TRBJ1-2,TRBV5-4,CASSFERDYGYTF,TGTGCCAGCAGCTTCGAGAGGGACTATGGCTACACCTTC
.,TRBD2,TRBJ2-7,TRBV12-3/TRBV12-4,CASSSFSLGGEQYF,TGTGCCAGCAGTTCATTCAGTCTCGGGGGGGAGCAGTACTTC
.,.,TRBJ2-7,TRBV29-1,CSATGRSDEQYF,TGCAGCGCGACAGGACGGTCTGACGAGCAGTACTTC
.,.,TRBJ1-2,TRBV28,CAIRDHYGYTF,TGTGCCATAAGGGACCACTATGGCTACACCTTC
.,TRBD1,TRBJ2-6,TRBV2,CASSEPGQVLSGANVLTF,TGTGCCAGCAGTGAACCGGGACAGGTCCTCTCTGGGGCCAACGTCCTGACTTTC
.,.,TRBJ2-4,TRBV19,CASSIVALGAKNIQYF,TGTGCCAGTAGTATAGTAGCCCTCGGAGCCAAAAACATTCAGTACTTC
.,TRBD1,TRBJ1-1,TRBV10-3,CATWDRGQNTEAFF,TGTGCCACATGGGACAGGGGACAGAACACTGAAGCTTTCTTT
.,.,TRBJ2-7,TRBV20-1,CSATGTSYEQYF,TGCAGTGCTACGGGGACTTCCTACGAGCAGTACTTC
.,.,TRBJ2-7,TRBV29-1,CSVTQGSHEQYF,TGCAGCGTAACCCAGGGGTCCCACGAGCAGTACTTC
.,.,TRBJ1-2,TRBV7-9,CASSLESTHRGYTF,TGTGCCAGCAGCTTAGAGAGCACCCATAGAGGCTACACCTTC
.,.,TRBJ2-3,TRBV3-1,CASSSRGRGTYTDTQYF,TGTGCCAGCAGCTCCCGAGGGAGGGGGACATACACAGATACGCAGTATTTT
.,.,TRBJ1-6,TRBV27,CASSFLGGSSYNSPLHF,TGTGCCAGCAGTTTCCTTGGGGGGAGCTCCTATAATTCACCCCTCCACTTT
.,.,TRBJ1-1,TRBV6-5,CASSFRGTTEAFF,TGTGCCAGCAGTTTCAGGGGTACCACTGAAGCTTTCTTT
.,.,TRBJ2-1,TRBV4-2,CASSQGGPTPNEQFF,TGTGCCAGCAGCCAGGGAGGACCCACGCCCAATGAGCAGTTCTTC
.,.,TRBJ2-3,TRBV30,CAWNSRHPTDTQYF,TGTGCCTGGAACTCTCGTCATCCCACAGATACGCAGTATTTT
.,.,TRBJ1-1,TRBV6-1,CASRIQGGGTEAFF,TGTGCCAGCAGAATACAGGGAGGGGGCACTGAAGCTTTCTTT
.,.,TRBJ2-2,TRBV14,CASSQVGPRSPGELFF,TGTGCCAGCAGCCAAGTAGGGCCCAGGTCTCCCGGGGAGCTGTTTTTT
.,.,TRBJ2-1,TRBV27,CASRKGGSMNEQFF,TGTGCCAGCAGAAAGGGGGGTAGTATGAATGAGCAGTTCTTC
.,TRBD1,TRBJ1-1,TRBV23-1,CASSPLRDRGMNTEAFF,TGCGCCAGCAGTCCCCTCCGGGACAGGGGAATGAACACTGAAGCTTTCTTT
.,.,TRBJ1-5,TRBV10-3,CAISDPGRVFSNQPQHF,TGTGCCATCAGTGACCCCGGCAGGGTATTCAGCAATCAGCCCCAGCATTTT
.,.,TRBJ1-3,TRBV29-1,CSVQQGNTIYF,TGCAGCGTCCAACAGGGAAACACCATATATTTT
.,.,TRBJ2-2,TRBV7-2,CASSLIVTGELFF,TGTGCCAGCAGCTTAATTGTCACCGGGGAGCTGTTTTTT
.,.,TRBJ1-2,TRBV2,CASSPGGADYGYTF,TGTGCCAGCAGCCCTGGGGGGGCGGACTATGGCTACACCTTC
.,.,TRBJ2-3,TRBV20-1,CSARALRGSTDTQYF,TGCAGTGCTAGGGCCCTTCGTGGTTCCACAGATACGCAGTATTTT
.,.,TRBJ1-1,TRBV28,CASSVIYPPRDTEAFF,TGTGCCAGCAGTGTCATATATCCCCCCAGGGACACTGAAGCTTTCTTT
.,TRBD1,TRBJ2-1,TRBV29-1,CSVGQGTYNEQFF,TGCAGCGTTGGACAGGGCACCTACAATGAGCAGTTCTTC
.,.,TRBJ1-5,TRBV9,CASSPSGQGQPQHF,TGTGCCAGCAGCCCGTCCGGGCAGGGTCAGCCCCAGCATTTT
.,TRBD2,TRBJ2-1,TRBV7-9,CASTGTSGGAGSYNEQFF,TGTGCCAGCACCGGGACTAGCGGGGGGGCCGGCTCCTACAATGAGCAGTTCTTC
.,TRBD1,TRBJ1-4,TRBV28,CAGKRGRTNEKLFF,TGTGCCGGCAAAAGGGGGCGAACTAATGAAAAACTGTTTTTT
.,.,TRBJ2-1,TRBV3-1,CASQVSNEQFF,TGTGCCAGCCAAGTCAGCAATGAGCAGTTCTTC
.,.,TRBJ1-5,TRBV25-1,CASSDLGQPQHF,TGTGCCAGCAGTGACCTAGGTCAGCCCCAGCATTTT